Below, one TCR beta chain is given with its context. Its specificity is unknown. Quantitative 5'-RACE with molecular barcodes generated TCR beta libraries. MiXCR was run by TCRdb on the 5' RACE reads, yielding one entry per CDR3 protein. The table lists about 360,000 distinct CDR3 sequences, 20% to 25% of them singletons. The sample originates from a study of CD8 T cells in ankylosing spondylitis. This CDR3 comprises 14 residues. V lost 3 bases and J 3 bases, leaving 12 bases between the germline ends. The V gene's germline CDR1 is SEHNR and CDR2 FQNEAQ (reference sequence). General study points: Within matched ankylosing spondylitis synovial fluid, disease-linked clones were reportedly significantly enriched. A TCR beta motif of 7 to 9 highly homologous variants seemed to mark ankylosing spondylitis blood.

The J gene is TRBJ2-7, the V gene TRBV7-9; the D gene is possibly TRBD1 (5 bases). Sequenced sample: blood, either unsorted or a sorted T cell fraction (not recorded which). The TCR originated in a male donor with ankylosing spondylitis or in good health (not recorded which). CDR3 nucleotide sequence: TGTGCCAGCAGCTTTTTCCCAGGACACTACGAGCAGTACTTC. Translated: CASSFFPGHYEQYF.